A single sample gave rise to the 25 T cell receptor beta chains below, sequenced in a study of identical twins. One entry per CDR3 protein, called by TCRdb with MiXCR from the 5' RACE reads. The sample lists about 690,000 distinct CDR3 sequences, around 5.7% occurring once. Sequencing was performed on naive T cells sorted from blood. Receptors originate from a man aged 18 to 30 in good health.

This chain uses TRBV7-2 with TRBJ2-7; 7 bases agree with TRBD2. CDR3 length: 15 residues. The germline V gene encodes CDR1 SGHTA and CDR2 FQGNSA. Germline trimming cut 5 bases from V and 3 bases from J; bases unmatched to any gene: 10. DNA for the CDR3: TGTGCCAGCAGCCCAACTAGCGAGCCTGTCTACGAGCAGTACTTC. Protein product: CASSPTSEPVYEQYF. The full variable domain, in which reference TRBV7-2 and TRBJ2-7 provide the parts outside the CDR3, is GAGVSQSPSNKVTEKGKDVELRCDPISGHTALYWYRQSLGQGLEFLIYFQGNSAPDKSGLPSDRFSAERTGGSVSTLTIQRTQQEDSAVYLCASSPTSEPVYEQYFGPGTRLTVT.

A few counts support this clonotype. Here the CDR3 reads CASSFQGSVIYQETQYF. The CDR3 nucleotides read TGTGCCAGCAGCTTCCAGGGGAGCGTGATATACCAAGAGACCCAGTACTTC. The V and J genes are TRBV7-9 and TRBJ2-5, with a weak D call TRBD1 (6 bases). From germline, CDR1 is SEHNR and CDR2 FQNEAQ (reference sequence). Trimming took off 3 bases at V and 0 bases at J, with 17 bases between the two ends. The CDR3 sequence is 17 residues long.

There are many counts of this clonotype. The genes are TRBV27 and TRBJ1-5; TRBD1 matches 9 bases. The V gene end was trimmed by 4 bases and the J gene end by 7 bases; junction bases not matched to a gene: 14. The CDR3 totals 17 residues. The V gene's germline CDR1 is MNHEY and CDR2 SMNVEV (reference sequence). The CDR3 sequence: CASSSRLDRGVSQPQHF. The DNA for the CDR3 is TGTGCCAGCAGTTCTCGACTGGACAGGGGAGTATCACAGCCCCAGCATTTT.

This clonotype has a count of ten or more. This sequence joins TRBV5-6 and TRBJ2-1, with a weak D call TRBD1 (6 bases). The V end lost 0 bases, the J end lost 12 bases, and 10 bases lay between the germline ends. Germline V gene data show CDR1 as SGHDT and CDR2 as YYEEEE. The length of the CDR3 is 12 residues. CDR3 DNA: TGTGCCAGCAGCTTGGATAGGGGGAGGCAGTTCTTC. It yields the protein CASSLDRGRQFF. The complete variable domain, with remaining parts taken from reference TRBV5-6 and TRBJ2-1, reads DAGVTQSPTHLIKTRGQQVTLRCSPKSGHDTVSWYQQALGQGPQFIFQYYEEEERQRGNFPDRFSGHQFPNYSSELNVNALLLGDSALYLCASSLDRGRQFFGPGTRLTVL.

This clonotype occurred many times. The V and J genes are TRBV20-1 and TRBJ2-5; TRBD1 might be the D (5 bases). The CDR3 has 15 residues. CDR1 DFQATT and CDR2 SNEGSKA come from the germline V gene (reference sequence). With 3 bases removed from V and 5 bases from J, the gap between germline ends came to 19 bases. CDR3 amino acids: CSASPQGLRWETQYF. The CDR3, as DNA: TGCAGTGCTAGCCCTCAGGGCCTCCGGTGGGAGACCCAGTACTTC.

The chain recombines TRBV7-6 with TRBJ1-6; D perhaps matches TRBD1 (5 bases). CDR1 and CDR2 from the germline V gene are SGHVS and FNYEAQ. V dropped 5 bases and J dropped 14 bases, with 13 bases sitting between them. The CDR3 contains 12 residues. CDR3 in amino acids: CASSPLLGALHF. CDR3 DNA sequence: TGTGCCAGCAGCCCCCTTTTAGGGGCCCTCCACTTT.

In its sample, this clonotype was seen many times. CDR3 coding DNA: TGTGCCAGCAGAGGGCTAGGCTACGAGCAGTACTTC. It codes for CASRGLGYEQYF. The chain has TRBV28 and TRBJ2-7; D unresolved. V was pared by 6 bases and J by 3 bases, with 9 bases between. The CDR3 is made up of 12 amino acids. CDR1 is MDHEN, CDR2 SYDVKM, per germline. The whole variable domain, remainder taken from reference TRBV28 and TRBJ2-7, is DVKVTQSSRYLVKRTGEKVFLECVQDMDHENMFWYRQDPGLGLRLIYFSYDVKMKEKGDIPEGYSVSREKKERFSLILESASTNQTSMYLCASRGLGYEQYFGPGTRLTVT.

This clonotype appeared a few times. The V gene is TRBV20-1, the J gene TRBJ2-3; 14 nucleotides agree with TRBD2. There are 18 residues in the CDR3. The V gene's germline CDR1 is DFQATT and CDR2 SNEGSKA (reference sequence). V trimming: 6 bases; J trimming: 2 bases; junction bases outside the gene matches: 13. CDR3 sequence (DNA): TGCAGTGCACCGGGGGGGACTAGCGGGGGAGGTACCACAGATACGCAGTATTTT. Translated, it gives CSAPGGTSGGGTTDTQYF.

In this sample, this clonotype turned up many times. The DNA for the CDR3 is TGCAGCGTTGAACCCCACTACAGCTCCTACAATGAGCAGTTCTTC. Its protein is CSVEPHYSSYNEQFF. J is TRBJ2-1 and V is TRBV29-1; D call uncertain. Looked up from germline, CDR1 is SQVTM and CDR2 is ANQGSEA. There are 15 residues in the CDR3. V lost 2 bases, J lost 0 bases, and 11 bases lay in between.

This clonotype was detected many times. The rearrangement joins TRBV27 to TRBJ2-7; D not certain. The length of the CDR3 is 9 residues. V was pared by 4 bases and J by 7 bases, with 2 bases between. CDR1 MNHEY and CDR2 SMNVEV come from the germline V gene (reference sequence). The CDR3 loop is CASSYEQYF. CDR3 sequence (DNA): TGTGCCAGCAGTTATGAGCAGTACTTC.

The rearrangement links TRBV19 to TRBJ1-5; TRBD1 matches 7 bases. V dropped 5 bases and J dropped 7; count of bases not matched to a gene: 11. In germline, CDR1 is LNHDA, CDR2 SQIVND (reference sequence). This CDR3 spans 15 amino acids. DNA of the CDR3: TGTGCCAGTAGTGCCAGGGGGGGGCCCGGACAGCCCCAGCATTTT. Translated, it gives CASSARGGPGQPQHF.

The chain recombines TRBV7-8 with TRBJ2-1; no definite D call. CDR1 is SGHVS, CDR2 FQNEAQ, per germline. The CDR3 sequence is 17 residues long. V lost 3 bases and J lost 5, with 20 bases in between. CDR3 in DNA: TGTGCCAGCAGCTTTCGCGAGGCCTCAGAAACGAACAATGAGCAGTTCTTC. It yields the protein CASSFREASETNNEQFF.

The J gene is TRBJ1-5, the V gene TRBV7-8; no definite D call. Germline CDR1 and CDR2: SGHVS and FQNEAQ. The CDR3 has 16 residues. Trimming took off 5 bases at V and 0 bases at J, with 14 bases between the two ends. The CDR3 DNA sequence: TGTGCCAGCAGCCTCCGGGCGCCATATAGCAATCAGCCCCAGCATTTT. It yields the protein CASSLRAPYSNQPQHF.

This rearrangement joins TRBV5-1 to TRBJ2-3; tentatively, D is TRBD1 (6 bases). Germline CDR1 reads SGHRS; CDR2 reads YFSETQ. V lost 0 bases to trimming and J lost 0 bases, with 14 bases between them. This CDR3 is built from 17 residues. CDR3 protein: CASSLAVQGGSTDTQYF. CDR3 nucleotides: TGCGCCAGCAGCTTGGCGGTACAGGGCGGTAGCACAGATACGCAGTATTTT.

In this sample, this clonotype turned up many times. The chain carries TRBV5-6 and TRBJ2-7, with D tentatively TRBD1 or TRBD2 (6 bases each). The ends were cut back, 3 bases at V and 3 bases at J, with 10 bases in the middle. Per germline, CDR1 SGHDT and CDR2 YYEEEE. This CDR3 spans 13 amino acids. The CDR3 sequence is CASSWGRGYEQYV. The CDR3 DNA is TGTGCCAGCAGCTGGGGGCGGGGCTACGAGCAGTACGTC.

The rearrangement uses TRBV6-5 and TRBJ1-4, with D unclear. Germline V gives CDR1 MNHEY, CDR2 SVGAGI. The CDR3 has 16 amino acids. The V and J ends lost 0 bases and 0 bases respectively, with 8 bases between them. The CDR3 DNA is TGTGCCAGCAGTTACTCGACCCATTCAACTAATGAAAAACTGTTTTTT. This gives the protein CASSYSTHSTNEKLFF.

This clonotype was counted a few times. The DNA of the CDR3 is TGCGCCAGCAGCTTTGGACAGTCCGGAAACACCATATATTTT. It specifies CASSFGQSGNTIYF. The chain joins TRBV5-1 to TRBJ1-3; possibly TRBD1 for D (6 bases). Trimming shortened V by 2 bases and J by 4 bases, and 10 bases separated the two germline ends. CDR3 length: 14 amino acids. The germline V gene has CDR1 SGHRS and CDR2 YFSETQ.

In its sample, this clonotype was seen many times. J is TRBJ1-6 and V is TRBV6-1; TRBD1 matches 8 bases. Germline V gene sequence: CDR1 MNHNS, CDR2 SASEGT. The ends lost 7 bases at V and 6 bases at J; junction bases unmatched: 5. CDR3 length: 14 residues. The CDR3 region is CASTRQGRNSPLHF. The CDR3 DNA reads TGTGCCAGCACGAGACAGGGGCGTAATTCACCCCTCCACTTT.

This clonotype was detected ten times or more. CDR3 sequence reads: CAWSVQPNYGYTF. The CDR3 DNA is TGTGCCTGGAGTGTACAGCCTAACTATGGCTACACCTTC. The genes are TRBV30 and TRBJ1-2, with D uncertain. Germline V gene data show CDR1 as GTSNPN and CDR2 as SVGIG (reference sequence). The CDR3 extends over 13 amino acids. V was pared by 0 bases and J by 0 bases, with 5 bases between.

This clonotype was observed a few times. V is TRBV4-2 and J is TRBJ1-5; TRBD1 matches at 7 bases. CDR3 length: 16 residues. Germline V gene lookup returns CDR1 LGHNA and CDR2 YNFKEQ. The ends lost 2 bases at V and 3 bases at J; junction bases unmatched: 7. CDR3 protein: CASSQTWDSYNQPQHF. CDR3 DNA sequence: TGTGCCAGCAGCCAAACCTGGGACAGCTACAATCAGCCCCAGCATTTT.

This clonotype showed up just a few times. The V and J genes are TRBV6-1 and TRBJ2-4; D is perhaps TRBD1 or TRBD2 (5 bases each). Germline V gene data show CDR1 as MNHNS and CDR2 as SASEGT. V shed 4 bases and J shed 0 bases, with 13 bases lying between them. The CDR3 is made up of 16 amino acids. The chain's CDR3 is CASSVRDQIAKNIQYF. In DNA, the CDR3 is TGTGCCAGCAGTGTCCGGGACCAGATAGCCAAAAACATTCAGTACTTC.

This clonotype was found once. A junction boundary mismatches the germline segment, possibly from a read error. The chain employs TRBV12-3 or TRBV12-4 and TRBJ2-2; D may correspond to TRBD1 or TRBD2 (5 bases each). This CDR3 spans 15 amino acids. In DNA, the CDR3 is TGTACCAGCAGTTTAGGGACGGTTAACACCGGGGAGCTGTTTTTT. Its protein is CTSSLGTVNTGELFF.

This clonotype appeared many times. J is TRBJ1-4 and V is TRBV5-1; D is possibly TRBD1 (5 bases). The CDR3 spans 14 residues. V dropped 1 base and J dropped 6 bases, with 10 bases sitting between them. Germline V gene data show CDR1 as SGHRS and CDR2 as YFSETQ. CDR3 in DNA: TGCGCCAGCAGCTTGACCGGGACGGATGAAAAACTGTTTTTT. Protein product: CASSLTGTDEKLFF.

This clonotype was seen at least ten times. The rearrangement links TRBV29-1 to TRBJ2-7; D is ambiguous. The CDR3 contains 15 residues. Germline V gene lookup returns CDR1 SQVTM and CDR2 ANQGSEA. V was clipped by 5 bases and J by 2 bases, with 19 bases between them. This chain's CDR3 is CSVSVPTKPPYEQYF. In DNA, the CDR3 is TGCAGCGTTTCAGTACCGACCAAACCTCCCTACGAGCAGTACTTC.

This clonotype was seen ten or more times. CDR3 nucleotide sequence: TGCGCCAGCAGCCTACGGACTAGCGGGTCCCACAATGAGCAGTTCTTC. Protein product: CASSLRTSGSHNEQFF. The rearrangement uses TRBV5-1 and TRBJ2-1; 11 positions agree with TRBD2. The trim removed 4 bases at V and 5 bases at J, leaving 8 bases unmatched. Germline V gives CDR1 SGHRS, CDR2 YFSETQ. This CDR3 has 16 residues.